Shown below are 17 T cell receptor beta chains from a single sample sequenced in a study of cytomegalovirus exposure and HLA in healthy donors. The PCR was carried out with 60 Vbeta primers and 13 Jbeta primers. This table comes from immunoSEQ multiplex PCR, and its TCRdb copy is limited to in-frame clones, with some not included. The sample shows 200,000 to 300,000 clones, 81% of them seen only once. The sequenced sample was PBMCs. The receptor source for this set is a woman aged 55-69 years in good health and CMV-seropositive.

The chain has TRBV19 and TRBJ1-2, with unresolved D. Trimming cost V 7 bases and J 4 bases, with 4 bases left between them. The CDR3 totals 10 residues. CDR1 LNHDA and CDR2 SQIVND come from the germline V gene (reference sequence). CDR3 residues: CASNFYGYTF. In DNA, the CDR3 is TGTGCCAGTAACTTCTATGGCTACACCTTC.

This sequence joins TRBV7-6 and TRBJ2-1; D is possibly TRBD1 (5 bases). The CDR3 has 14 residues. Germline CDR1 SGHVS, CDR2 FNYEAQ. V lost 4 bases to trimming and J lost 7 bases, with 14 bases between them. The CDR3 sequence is CASSSPGFMNEQFF. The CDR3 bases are TGTGCCAGCAGCTCCCCAGGGTTCATGAATGAGCAGTTCTTC.

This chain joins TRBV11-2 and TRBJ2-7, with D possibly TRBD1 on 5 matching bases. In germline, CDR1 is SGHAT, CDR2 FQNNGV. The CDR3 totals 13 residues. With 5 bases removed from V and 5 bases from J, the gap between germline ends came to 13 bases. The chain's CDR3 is CASSPPTVNEQYF. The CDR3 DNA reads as TGTGCCAGCAGCCCACCGACAGTTAACGAGCAGTACTTC.

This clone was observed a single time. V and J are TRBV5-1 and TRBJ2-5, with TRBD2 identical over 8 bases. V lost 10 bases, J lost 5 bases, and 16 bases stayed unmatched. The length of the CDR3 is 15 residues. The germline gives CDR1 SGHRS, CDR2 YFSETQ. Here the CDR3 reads CAGRVAGLPGETQYF. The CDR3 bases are TGCGCCGGTCGGGTAGCGGGGCTTCCTGGGGAGACCCAGTACTTC.

CDR3 DNA sequence: TGTGCCAGCAGCCTTACGCTCGGAGACAATGAGCAGTTCTTC. Its protein product is CASSLTLGDNEQFF. The rearrangement joins TRBV2 to TRBJ2-1; no firm D call. The CDR3 consists of 14 residues. In germline, CDR1 is SNHLY, CDR2 FYNNEI. With 6 bases removed from V and 5 bases from J, the gap between germline ends came to 14 bases.

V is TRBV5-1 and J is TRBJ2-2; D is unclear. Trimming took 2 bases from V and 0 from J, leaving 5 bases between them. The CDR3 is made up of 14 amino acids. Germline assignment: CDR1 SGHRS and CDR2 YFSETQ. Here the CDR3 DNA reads TGCGCCAGCAGCTTCCCTACGAACACCGGGGAGCTGTTTTTT. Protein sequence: CASSFPTNTGELFF.

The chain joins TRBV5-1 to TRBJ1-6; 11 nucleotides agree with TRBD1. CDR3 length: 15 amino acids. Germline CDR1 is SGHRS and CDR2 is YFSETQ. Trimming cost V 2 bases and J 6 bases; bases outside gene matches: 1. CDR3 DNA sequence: TGCGCCAGCAGCTTAGGGACAGGGGGTAATTCACCCCTCCACTTT. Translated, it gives CASSLGTGGNSPLHF.

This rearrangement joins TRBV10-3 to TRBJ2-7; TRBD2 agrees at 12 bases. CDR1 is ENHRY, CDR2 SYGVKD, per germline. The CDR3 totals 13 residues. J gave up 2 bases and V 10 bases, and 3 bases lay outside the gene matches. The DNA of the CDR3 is TGTGCCACCCGACTAGCGGGAGCCTACGAGCAGTACTTC. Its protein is CATRLAGAYEQYF.

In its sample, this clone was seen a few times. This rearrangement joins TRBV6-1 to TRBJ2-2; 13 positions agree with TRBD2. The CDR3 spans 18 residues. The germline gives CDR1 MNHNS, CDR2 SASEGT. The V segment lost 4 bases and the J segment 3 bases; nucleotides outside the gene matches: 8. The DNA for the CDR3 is TGTGCCAGCAGTGGGACTAGCGGGGGTTCTCGGGACACCGGGGAGCTGTTTTTT. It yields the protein CASSGTSGGSRDTGELFF.

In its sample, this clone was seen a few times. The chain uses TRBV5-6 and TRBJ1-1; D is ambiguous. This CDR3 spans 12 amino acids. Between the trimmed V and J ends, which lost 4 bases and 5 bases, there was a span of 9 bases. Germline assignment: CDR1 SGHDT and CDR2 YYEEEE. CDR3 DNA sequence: TGTGCCAGCAGCCTTCCGGTTACTGAAGCTTTCTTT. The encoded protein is CASSLPVTEAFF.

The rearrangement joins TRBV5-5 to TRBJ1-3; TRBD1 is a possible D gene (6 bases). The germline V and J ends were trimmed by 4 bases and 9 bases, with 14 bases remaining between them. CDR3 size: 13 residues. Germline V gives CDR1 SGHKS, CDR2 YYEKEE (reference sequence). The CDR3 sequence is CASSPRGVSTIYF. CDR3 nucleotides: TGTGCCAGCAGCCCCAGGGGTGTCAGCACCATATATTTT.

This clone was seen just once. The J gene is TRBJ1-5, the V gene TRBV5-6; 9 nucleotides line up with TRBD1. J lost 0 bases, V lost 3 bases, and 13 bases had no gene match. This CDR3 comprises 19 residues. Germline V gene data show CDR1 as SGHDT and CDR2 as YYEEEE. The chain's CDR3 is CASSSGTGSIGYSNQPQHF. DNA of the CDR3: TGTGCCAGCAGCTCTGGGACAGGGTCGATAGGATATAGCAATCAGCCCCAGCATTTT.

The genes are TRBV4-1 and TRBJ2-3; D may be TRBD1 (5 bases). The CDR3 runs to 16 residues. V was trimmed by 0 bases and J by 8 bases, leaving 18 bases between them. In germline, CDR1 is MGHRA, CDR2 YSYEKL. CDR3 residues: CASSQDAGSSSVTQYF. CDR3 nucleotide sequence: TGCGCCAGCAGCCAAGATGCAGGGTCCTCGTCGGTTACGCAGTATTTT.

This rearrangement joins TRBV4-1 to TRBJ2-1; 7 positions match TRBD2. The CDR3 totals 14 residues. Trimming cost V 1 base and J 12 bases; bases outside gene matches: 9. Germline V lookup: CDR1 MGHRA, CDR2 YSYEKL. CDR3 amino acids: CASSQGGNSGLQFF. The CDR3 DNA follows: TGCGCCAGCAGCCAAGGGGGGAATAGCGGGTTGCAGTTCTTC.

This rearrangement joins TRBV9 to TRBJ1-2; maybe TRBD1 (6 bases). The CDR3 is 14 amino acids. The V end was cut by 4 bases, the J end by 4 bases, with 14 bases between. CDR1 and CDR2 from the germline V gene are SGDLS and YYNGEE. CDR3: CASSSKGGGYGYTF. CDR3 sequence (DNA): TGTGCCAGCAGCTCCAAGGGGGGGGGCTATGGCTACACCTTC.

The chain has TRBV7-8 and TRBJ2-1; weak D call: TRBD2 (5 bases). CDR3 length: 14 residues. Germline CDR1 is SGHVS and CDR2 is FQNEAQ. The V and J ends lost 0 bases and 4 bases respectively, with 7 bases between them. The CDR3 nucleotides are TGTGCCAGCAGCTTAGCTCGGGAATACAATGAGCAGTTCTTC. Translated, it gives CASSLAREYNEQFF.

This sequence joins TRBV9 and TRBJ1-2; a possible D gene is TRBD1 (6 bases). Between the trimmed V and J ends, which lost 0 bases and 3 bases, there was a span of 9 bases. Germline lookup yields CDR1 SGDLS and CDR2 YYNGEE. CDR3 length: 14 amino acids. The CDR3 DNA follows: TGTGCCAGCAGCGTAGGGTCAGGGGACTATGGCTACACCTTC. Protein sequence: CASSVGSGDYGYTF.